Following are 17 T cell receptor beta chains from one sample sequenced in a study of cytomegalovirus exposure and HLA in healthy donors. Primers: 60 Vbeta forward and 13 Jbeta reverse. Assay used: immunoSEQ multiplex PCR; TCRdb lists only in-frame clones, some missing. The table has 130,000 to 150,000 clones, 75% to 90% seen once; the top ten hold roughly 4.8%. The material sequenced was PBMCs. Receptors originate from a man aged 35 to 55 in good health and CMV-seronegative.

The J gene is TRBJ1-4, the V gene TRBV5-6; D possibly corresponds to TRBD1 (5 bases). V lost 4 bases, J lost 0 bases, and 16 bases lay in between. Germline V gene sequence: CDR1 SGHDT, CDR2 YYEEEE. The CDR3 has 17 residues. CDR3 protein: CASSGSRQHATNEKLFF. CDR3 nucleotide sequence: TGTGCCAGCAGCGGCAGTCGACAGCACGCAACTAATGAAAAACTGTTTTTT. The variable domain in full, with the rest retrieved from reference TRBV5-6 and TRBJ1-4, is DAGVTQSPTHLIKTRGQQVTLRCSPKSGHDTVSWYQQALGQGPQFIFQYYEEEERQRGNFPDRFSGHQFPNYSSELNVNALLLGDSALYLCASSGSRQHATNEKLFFGSGTQLSVL.

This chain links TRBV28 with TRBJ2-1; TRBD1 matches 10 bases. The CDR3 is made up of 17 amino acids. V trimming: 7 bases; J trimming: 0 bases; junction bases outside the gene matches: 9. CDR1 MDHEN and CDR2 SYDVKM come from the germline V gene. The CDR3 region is CASTTRQGANSYNEQFF. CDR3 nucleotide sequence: TGTGCCAGCACCACTCGACAGGGGGCTAACTCCTACAATGAGCAGTTCTTC.

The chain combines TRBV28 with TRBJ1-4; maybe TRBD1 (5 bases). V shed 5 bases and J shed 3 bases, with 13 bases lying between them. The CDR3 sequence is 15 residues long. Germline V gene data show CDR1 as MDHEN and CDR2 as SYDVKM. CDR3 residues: CASSPGGGSNEKLFF. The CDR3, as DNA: TGTGCCAGCAGTCCCGGGGGGGGTTCTAATGAAAAACTGTTTTTT.

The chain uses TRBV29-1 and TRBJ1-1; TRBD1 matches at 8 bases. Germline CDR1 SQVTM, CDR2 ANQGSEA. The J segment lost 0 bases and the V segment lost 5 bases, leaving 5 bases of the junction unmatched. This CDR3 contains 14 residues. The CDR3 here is CSVRDRSMNTEAFF. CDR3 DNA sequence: TGCAGCGTTCGGGACAGGTCGATGAACACTGAAGCTTTCTTT.

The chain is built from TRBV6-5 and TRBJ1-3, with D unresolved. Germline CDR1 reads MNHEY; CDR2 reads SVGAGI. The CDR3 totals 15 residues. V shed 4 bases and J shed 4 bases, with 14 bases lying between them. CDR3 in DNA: TGTGCCAGCAGTTCCGGGCCTGCGGGGGGAAACACCATATATTTT. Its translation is CASSSGPAGGNTIYF.

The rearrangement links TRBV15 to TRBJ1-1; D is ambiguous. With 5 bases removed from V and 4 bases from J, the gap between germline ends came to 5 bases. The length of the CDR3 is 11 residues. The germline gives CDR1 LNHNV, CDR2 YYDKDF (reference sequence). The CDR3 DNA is TGTGCCACCAGCCTACTCACTGAAGCTTTCTTT. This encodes CATSLLTEAFF.

The CDR3 sequence: CASSLPTGTDGYTF. In DNA, the CDR3 is TGTGCCAGCAGCTTACCAACAGGAACGGATGGCTACACCTTC. The chain recombines TRBV7-9 with TRBJ1-2; maybe TRBD1 (5 bases). V lost 2 bases to trimming and J lost 6 bases, with 13 bases between them. Germline V gene lookup returns CDR1 SEHNR and CDR2 FQNEAQ (reference sequence). The CDR3 has 14 amino acids. The variable domain in full, completed from reference TRBV7-9 and TRBJ1-2, reads DTGVSQNPRHKITKRGQNVTFRCDPISEHNRLYWYRQTLGQGPEFLTYFQNEAQLEKSRLLSDRFSAERPKGSFSTLEIQRTEQGDSAMYLCASSLPTGTDGYTFGSGTRLTVV.

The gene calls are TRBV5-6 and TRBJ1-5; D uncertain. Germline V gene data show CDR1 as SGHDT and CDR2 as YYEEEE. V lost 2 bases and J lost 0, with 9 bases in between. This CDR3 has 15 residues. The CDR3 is CASSFGTNSNQPQHF. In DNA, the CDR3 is TGTGCCAGCAGCTTTGGAACTAATAGCAATCAGCCCCAGCATTTT.

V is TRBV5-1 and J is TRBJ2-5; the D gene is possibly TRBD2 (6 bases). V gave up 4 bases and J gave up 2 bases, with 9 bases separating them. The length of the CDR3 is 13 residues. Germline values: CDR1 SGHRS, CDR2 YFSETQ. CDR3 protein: CASSPGVQETQYF. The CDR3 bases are TGCGCCAGCAGCCCGGGGGTTCAAGAGACCCAGTACTTC.

Written as DNA, the CDR3 is TGTGCCAGCAGCCAAGAAACAGGAATTTCACCCCTCCACTTT. Translated: CASSQETGISPLHF. The chain recombines TRBV14 with TRBJ1-6, with a tentative D call TRBD1 (5 bases). The CDR3 has 14 residues. V was cut by 0 bases and J by 9 bases, with 9 bases left in between. Germline CDR1 is SGHDN and CDR2 is FVKESK.

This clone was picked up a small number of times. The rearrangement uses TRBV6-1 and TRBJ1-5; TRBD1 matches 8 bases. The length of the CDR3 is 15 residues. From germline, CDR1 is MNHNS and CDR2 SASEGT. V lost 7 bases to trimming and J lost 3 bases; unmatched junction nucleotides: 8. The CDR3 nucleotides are TGTGCCAGCACCAAGACAGGGGTCTCCAATCAGCCCCAGCATTTT. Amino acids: CASTKTGVSNQPQHF.

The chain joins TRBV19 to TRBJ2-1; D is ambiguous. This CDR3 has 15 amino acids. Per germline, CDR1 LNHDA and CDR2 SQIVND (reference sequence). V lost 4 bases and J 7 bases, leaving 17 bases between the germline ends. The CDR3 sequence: CASSNLQPGYNEQFF. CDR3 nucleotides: TGTGCCAGTAGTAATTTGCAGCCCGGGTATAATGAGCAGTTCTTC.

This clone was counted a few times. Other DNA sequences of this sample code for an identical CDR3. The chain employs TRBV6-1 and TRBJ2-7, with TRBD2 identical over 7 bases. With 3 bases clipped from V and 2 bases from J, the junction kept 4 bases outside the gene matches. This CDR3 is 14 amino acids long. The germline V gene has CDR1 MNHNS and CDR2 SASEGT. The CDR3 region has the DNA TGTGCCAGCAGTGACGTGGGGAGGGCCTACGAGCAGTACTTC. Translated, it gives CASSDVGRAYEQYF.

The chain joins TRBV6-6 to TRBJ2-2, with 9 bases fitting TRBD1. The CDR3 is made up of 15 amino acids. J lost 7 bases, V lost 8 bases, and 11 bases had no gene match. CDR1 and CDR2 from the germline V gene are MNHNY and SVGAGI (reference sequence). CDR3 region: CASYPRTGEHGELFF. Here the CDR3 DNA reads TGTGCCAGCTACCCAAGGACAGGGGAACACGGGGAGCTGTTTTTT.

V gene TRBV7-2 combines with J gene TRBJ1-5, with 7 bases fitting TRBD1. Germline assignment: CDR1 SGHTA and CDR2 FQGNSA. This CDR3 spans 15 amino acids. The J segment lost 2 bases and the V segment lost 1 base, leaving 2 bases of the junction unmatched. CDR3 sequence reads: CASSLVGTGNQPQHF. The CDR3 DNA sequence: TGTGCCAGCAGCTTAGTGGGGACAGGCAATCAGCCCCAGCATTTT.

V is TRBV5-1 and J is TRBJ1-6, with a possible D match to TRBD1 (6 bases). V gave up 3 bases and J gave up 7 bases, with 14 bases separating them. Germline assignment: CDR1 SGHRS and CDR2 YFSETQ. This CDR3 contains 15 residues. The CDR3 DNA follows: TGCGCCAGCAGCTCCTCGACAGGTCTGAATTCACCCCTCCACTTT. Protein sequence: CASSSSTGLNSPLHF.

CDR3: CASSEAAIGFGNTIYF. The CDR3 DNA follows: TGTGCCAGCAGTGAAGCGGCAATTGGTTTTGGAAACACCATATATTTT. V usage is TRBV6-1 and J usage is TRBJ1-3; no definite D call. CDR1 and CDR2 from the germline V gene are MNHNS and SASEGT. This CDR3 comprises 16 residues. V was pared by 0 bases and J by 3 bases, with 12 bases between.